Listed below are T cell receptor beta chains from one sample, sequenced in a study of control samples from healthy donors and cancer patients. The assay was immunoSEQ multiplex PCR, and TCRdb's table has in-frame clones only and misses some. In the table there are some 51,000 clones, roughly 90% of which are singletons. The sequenced sample was blood. The receptors come from a man aged 45 to 65 in good health. Each CDR3 is given with its conserved first and last residue. Fields, in order: J gene, V gene, D gene, clone size, CDR3 DNA, CDR3 protein. The D gene is left open where the match is weak. The size entry is marked missing in some rows and otherwise reads once, few, many or a size class.

TRBJ1-1 TRBV7-9 NA NA TGTGCCAGCCGCAGTCCGGGGAACACTGAAGCTTTCTTT CASRSPGNTEAFF
TRBJ1-2 TRBV4-1 TRBD1 medium-sized TGCGCCAGCAGCCTGGACAGGGGTCCTTGGGGCTACACCTTC CASSLDRGPWGYTF
TRBJ2-2 TRBV9 TRBD2 NA TGTGCCAGCAGGGAGGGACTAGCAGACACCGGGGAGCTGTTTTTT CASREGLADTGELFF
TRBJ1-3 TRBV5-1 NA NA TGCGCCAGCAGCACTGGCGGGGGCAGCTCTGGAAACACCATATATTTT CASSTGGGSSGNTIYF
TRBJ1-3 TRBV28 NA NA TGTGCCAGCAATGACTCTGGAAACACCATATATTTT CASNDSGNTIYF
TRBJ2-7 TRBV6-2/TRBV6-3 NA NA TGTGCCAGCAGCTGGGGGACATATGAGGTCTCTTACGAGCAGTACTTC CASSWGTYEVSYEQYF
TRBJ2-7 TRBV5-1 NA NA TGCGCCAGCAGCAACCCTAGCTACGAGCAGTACTTC CASSNPSYEQYF
TRBJ2-7 TRBV5-1 NA NA TGCGCCAGCAGCTTGAGCTCTGGCAGAACGGGTGAGCAGTACTTC CASSLSSGRTGEQYF
TRBJ1-2 TRBV28 NA NA TGTGCCAGCACCTCGACCAGGGCCGGGGGTGGCTACACCTTC CASTSTRAGGGYTF
TRBJ2-7 TRBV24-1 NA NA TGTGCCACCAGTGACGAATGCGAGCAGTACTTC CATSDECEQYF
TRBJ1-6 TRBV2 TRBD1 NA TGTGCCAGCAGTGAAGTAGGGCAGGGGGTGAGTGATTCACCCCTCCACTTT CASSEVGQGVSDSPLHF
TRBJ2-7 TRBV2 NA NA TGTGCCAGCAGTGACCGGGCCGGGACCCCCCTCCAGCAGTACTTC CASSDRAGTPLQQYF
TRBJ2-5 TRBV6-5 NA NA TGTGCCAGCAGAACCGGGTGGGAGACCCAGTACTTC CASRTGWETQYF
TRBJ1-2 TRBV24-1 TRBD1 NA TGTGCCACCAGTGACATACAGGGGTCGGGTGGCTACACCTTC CATSDIQGSGGYTF
TRBJ1-5 TRBV28 NA NA TGTGCCAGCAGTTTCCTCCGTTATCAGCCCCAGCATTTT CASSFLRYQPQHF
TRBJ1-5 TRBV12-3/TRBV12-4 NA NA TGTGCCAGCAGACCAGGGGATCAGCCCCAGCATTTT CASRPGDQPQHF
TRBJ2-1 TRBV3-1/TRBV3-2 TRBD1 NA TGTGCCAGCAGCCAATTGGCAGGGGGTTATCAGGGCAATGAGCAGTTCTTC CASSQLAGGYQGNEQFF
TRBJ1-2 TRBV28 NA NA TGTGCCAGCAGTTTGAGTGGATATGGCTACACCTTC CASSLSGYGYTF
TRBJ2-1 TRBV7-6 NA few TGTGCCAGCAGCTTAGGGACTACAACCGACAATGAGCAGTTCTTC CASSLGTTTDNEQFF
TRBJ2-3 TRBV7-9 NA NA TGTGCCAGCAGCGTGGGACGGGGAACAGATACGCAGTATTTT CASSVGRGTDTQYF
TRBJ2-2 TRBV5-5 NA once TGTGCCAGCAGCCCCTCGGCCCTGGCCCCGAACACCGGGGAGCTGTTTTTT CASSPSALAPNTGELFF
TRBJ1-2 TRBV7-9 NA NA TGTGCCAGCAGCTTAGTGCAGGGAGTGGACTATGGCTACACCTTC CASSLVQGVDYGYTF
TRBJ2-5 TRBV11-2 TRBD1 NA TGTGCCAGCAGCTACAACCACAGGGGGCGTAGTATTGGAGAGACCCAGTACTTC CASSYNHRGRSIGETQYF
TRBJ2-1 TRBV9 NA NA TGTGCCAGCAGCGTAGGAGGGTGGAATGAGCAGTTCTTC CASSVGGWNEQFF
TRBJ1-6 TRBV7-2 NA NA TGTGCCAGCAGTCCGAGCCAGGAGGGTTCACCCCTCCACTTT CASSPSQEGSPLHF
TRBJ2-1 TRBV29-1 TRBD1 NA TGCAGCGTTGAAGTCAGGAAATGGGGACAGTCCTACAATGAGCAGTTCTTC CSVEVRKWGQSYNEQFF
TRBJ1-5 TRBV24-1 NA NA TGTGCCACCAGTGGGGTTTCTTGGAATCAGCCCCAGCATTTT CATSGVSWNQPQHF
TRBJ2-7 TRBV2 TRBD2 NA TGTGCCAGCATCGCCTGGCCGGGACTAGCCTACGAGCAGTACTTC CASIAWPGLAYEQYF